Below, 13 T cell receptor beta chains from the same sample are listed, as sequenced in a study of blood T cell repertoires in COVID-19. TCRdb keeps only in-frame clones here, not all; method: immunoSEQ multiplex PCR. This sample has tens of thousands of clones; 60% to 80% occur once, and the top ten carry over 9.5%. The specimen sequenced was peripheral blood. These receptors all come from a human donor in a cohort sampled during active COVID-19.

The chain links TRBV18 to TRBJ1-5; no firm D call. Trimming removed 2 bases from V and 7 bases from J, with 12 bases in between. Germline V lookup: CDR1 KGHSH, CDR2 LQKENI. This CDR3 region has 14 residues. The CDR3 sequence is CASSPGQDGQPQHF. The DNA of the CDR3 is TGTGCCAGCTCACCAGGCCAGGATGGACAGCCCCAGCATTTT.

This clone showed up just a few times. This chain links TRBV11-3 with TRBJ2-6, with a tentative D call TRBD1 (6 bases). Deletions cut 3 bases from V and 0 bases from J, with 6 bases between. Germline CDR1 is SGHNT and CDR2 is YENEEA. The CDR3 length is 15 residues. Written as DNA, the CDR3 is TGTGCCAGCAGCTTGGACAGCTCTGGGGCCAACGTCCTGACTTTC. Its translation: CASSLDSSGANVLTF.

The chain is built from TRBV24-1 and TRBJ2-2; 11 nucleotides agree with TRBD2. This CDR3 region has 17 residues. CDR1 and CDR2 (germline): KGHDR, SFDVKD. V was pared by 0 bases and J by 7 bases, with 6 bases of the junction left unmatched. The CDR3 sequence is CATSDLPSGGPDGELFF. CDR3 sequence (DNA): TGTGCCACCAGTGATTTGCCTAGCGGGGGGCCCGACGGGGAGCTGTTTTTT.

The chain couples TRBV7-8 to TRBJ1-5, with 8 bases that match TRBD1. This CDR3 is built from 16 residues. V trimming: 3 bases; J trimming: 6 bases; junction bases outside the gene matches: 10. Germline lookup yields CDR1 SGHVS and CDR2 FQNEAQ. The CDR3 protein is CASSFSSGGAGQPQHF. The CDR3 DNA follows: TGTGCCAGCAGCTTCTCCTCAGGGGGCGCAGGTCAGCCCCAGCATTTT. Complete variable domain (other parts from reference TRBV7-8 and TRBJ1-5): GAGVSQSPRYKVAKRGQDVALRCDPISGHVSLFWYQQALGQGPEFLTYFQNEAQLDKSGLPSDRFFAERPEGSVSTLKIQRTQQEDSAVYLCASSFSSGGAGQPQHFGDGTRLSIL.

This chain connects TRBV28 to TRBJ1-5; TRBD1 agrees at 7 bases. Germline V lookup: CDR1 MDHEN, CDR2 SYDVKM. Germline trimming cut 4 bases from V and 5 bases from J; bases unmatched to any gene: 11. CDR3 length: 16 residues. The CDR3: CASSSRPGQPYQPQHF. The CDR3 nucleotides are TGTGCCAGCAGTTCCCGCCCGGGACAGCCCTATCAGCCCCAGCATTTT. The full variable domain, with the rest looked up from reference TRBV28 and TRBJ1-5, is DVKVTQSSRYLVKRTGEKVFLECVQDMDHENMFWYRQDPGLGLRLIYFSYDVKMKEKGDIPEGYSVSREKKERFSLILESASTNQTSMYLCASSSRPGQPYQPQHFGDGTRLSIL.

This clone was seen once. This chain joins TRBV7-2 and TRBJ2-7; TRBD2 is a possible D gene (6 bases). The V end was cut by 4 bases, the J end by 3 bases, with 13 bases between. Looked up from germline, CDR1 is SGHTA and CDR2 is FQGNSA. CDR3 length: 14 amino acids. Written as DNA, the CDR3 is TGTGCCAGCAGCTCCCCGGGACTTGTCTACGAGCAGTACTTC. Residues: CASSSPGLVYEQYF.

The gene calls are TRBV4-1 and TRBJ1-5; 7 bases align to TRBD1. Trimming removed 0 bases from V and 2 bases from J; junction bases left unmatched: 4. This CDR3 spans 16 amino acids. The germline gives CDR1 MGHRA, CDR2 YSYEKL. CDR3 protein: CASSQETGNRNQPQHF. The CDR3 DNA reads as TGCGCCAGCAGCCAAGAGACAGGGAATCGCAATCAGCCCCAGCATTTT.

The chain is built from TRBV2 and TRBJ2-7; 8 bases fit TRBD2. The CDR3 runs to 15 residues. With V trimmed by 3 bases and J by 0 bases, 4 bases remained unmatched. Germline assignment: CDR1 SNHLY and CDR2 FYNNEI. CDR3 DNA: TGTGCCAGCAGTGAGAGCGGGGGAGGCTCCTACGAGCAGTACTTC. Amino acids: CASSESGGGSYEQYF.

The chain has TRBV6-5 and TRBJ1-5; D unresolved. The V and J ends lost 0 bases and 6 bases respectively, with 9 bases between them. CDR3 length equals 14 residues. Looked up from germline, CDR1 is MNHEY and CDR2 is SVGAGI. The CDR3 reads CASSYSEGSQPQHF. The CDR3 DNA reads as TGTGCCAGCAGTTACTCAGAGGGTAGTCAGCCCCAGCATTTT.

The chain uses TRBV30 and TRBJ1-2; D is undetermined. V was clipped by 5 bases and J by 4 bases, with 14 bases between them. Looked up from germline, CDR1 is GTSNPN and CDR2 is SVGIG (reference sequence). The CDR3 loop spans 13 amino acids. CDR3 residues: CAWLLKSGYGYTF. For the CDR3, the DNA is TGTGCCTGGCTTCTAAAGTCGGGCTATGGCTACACCTTC.

The V gene is TRBV24-1, the J gene TRBJ1-4; tentative D call: TRBD1 (6 bases). V dropped 4 bases and J dropped 4 bases, with 12 bases sitting between them. The CDR3 is made up of 15 amino acids. Looked up from germline, CDR1 is KGHDR and CDR2 is SFDVKD. This chain's CDR3 is CATSDTDSFNEKLFF. The CDR3 nucleotides read TGTGCCACCAGTGACACGGACAGCTTTAATGAAAAACTGTTTTTT.

This clone occurred a few times. The V gene is TRBV2, the J gene TRBJ1-1; no clear D. The CDR3 covers 13 residues. V was clipped by 3 bases and J by 4 bases, with 9 bases between them. The germline gives CDR1 SNHLY, CDR2 FYNNEI. The CDR3 sequence: CASSDFRGTEAFF. The CDR3 bases are TGTGCCAGCAGTGATTTCCGGGGCACTGAAGCTTTCTTT.

This chain uses TRBV4-3 with TRBJ1-5; no clear D. The CDR3 is made up of 13 amino acids. V lost 0 bases and J 4 bases, leaving 4 bases between the germline ends. The germline V gene encodes CDR1 LGHNA and CDR2 YSLEER. The CDR3 reads CASSQDRNQPQHF. The CDR3 nucleotides are TGCGCCAGCAGCCAAGATCGGAATCAGCCCCAGCATTTT.